The count of the clone carrying this T cell receptor (beta chain) is one. Its specificity is unknown. Trimming left V 4 bases short and J 7 bases short, with 10 bases between. This CDR3 region has 12 residues. CDR1 is MNHEY, CDR2 SMNVEV, per germline (reference sequence). This specimen belongs to a study of T cell repertoires in cytomegalovirus infection. Turning to the study itself: In public TCR beta signatures, there were indications of both CMV infection and matching HLA type. Overall study results and limits: Cumulative public TCR beta family frequency identified carriers of CMV plus the relevant HLA. The ex vivo response showed dominance by HLA-C-restricted CMV-specific TCR beta clonotypes.

TCRdb redid the calling of the reads with MiXCR, one entry per CDR3 protein. The sample records a few hundred thousand distinct CDR3 sequences, just under 25% being singletons. The chain recombines TRBV27 with TRBJ1-2, with D possibly being TRBD1 (6 bases). The specimen was cultured PBMCs, collected from culture after CMV antigen stimulation. The clonotype was recovered from a human donor in good health (CMV status not recorded). Some clones in this sample may be carry-over from other donors' samples. This CDR3 is CASSSQDSGYTF. For the CDR3, the DNA is TGTGCCAGCAGTTCACAGGACAGTGGCTACACCTTC.